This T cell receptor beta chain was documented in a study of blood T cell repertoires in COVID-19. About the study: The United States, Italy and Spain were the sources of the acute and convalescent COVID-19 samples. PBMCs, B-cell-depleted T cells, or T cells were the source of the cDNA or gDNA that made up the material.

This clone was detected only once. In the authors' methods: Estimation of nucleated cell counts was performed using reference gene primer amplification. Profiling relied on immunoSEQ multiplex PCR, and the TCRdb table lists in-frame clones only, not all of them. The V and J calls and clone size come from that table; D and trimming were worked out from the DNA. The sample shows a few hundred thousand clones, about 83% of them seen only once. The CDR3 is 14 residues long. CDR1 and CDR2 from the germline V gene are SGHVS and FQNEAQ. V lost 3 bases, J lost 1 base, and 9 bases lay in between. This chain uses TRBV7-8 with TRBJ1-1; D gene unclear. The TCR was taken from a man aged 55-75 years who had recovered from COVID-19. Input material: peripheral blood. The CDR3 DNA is TGTGCCAGCAGCTTCGGGGAAACGAACACTGAAGCTTTCTTT. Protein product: CASSFGETNTEAFF.